One sample yielded the 17 T cell receptor beta chains listed below, sequenced in a study of CD8 T cells in Susac syndrome. Reverse transcription of roughly 0.45 to 1 ug RNA was carried out with random hexamers. TCRdb fed the immunoSEQ multiplex PCR reads into MiXCR, producing one record per CDR3 protein. Of 71,000 or so distinct CDR3 sequences listed, nearly 96% are singletons. Sequencing was done on a sample of CD4+ T cells from PBMCs. Source of these receptors: a human donor with multiple sclerosis.

The genes are TRBV7-9 and TRBJ2-3; D uncertain. CDR1 is SEHNR, CDR2 FQNEAQ, per germline (reference sequence). Trimming took off 2 bases at V and 2 bases at J, with 8 bases between the two ends. The CDR3 length is 14 residues. CDR3 loop: CASSLPPSTDTQYF. The CDR3 nucleotides read TGTGCCAGCAGCTTACCTCCCTCCACAGATACGCAGTATTTT.

The genes are TRBV7-6 and TRBJ1-4, with TRBD1 identical over 7 bases. CDR3 size: 15 residues. Trimming removed 5 bases from V and 5 bases from J; junction bases left unmatched: 8. Germline V gene sequence: CDR1 SGHVS, CDR2 FNYEAQ. DNA of the CDR3: TGTGCCAGCAGCCCAGACAGGGAAGTGAATGAAAAACTGTTTTTT. Its protein is CASSPDREVNEKLFF.

This chain links TRBV6-1 with TRBJ2-7; no firm D call. This CDR3 is 11 amino acids long. The germline CDR1 and CDR2 sequences are MNHNS and SASEGT. With 4 bases removed from V and 3 bases from J, the gap between germline ends came to 4 bases. The CDR3 sequence: CASSVHYEQYF. DNA for the CDR3: TGTGCCAGCAGTGTCCACTACGAGCAGTACTTC.

The rearrangement uses TRBV20-1 and TRBJ1-5; D not certain. The CDR3 is 14 residues long. Germline CDR1 is DFQATT and CDR2 is SNEGSKA (reference sequence). Trimming removed 0 bases at V and 8 bases at J, with 14 bases between. The CDR3 coding sequence is TGCAGTGCTAGAGAGACCGGGATCCGGAAGCCCCAGCATTTT. This encodes CSARETGIRKPQHF.

There are a few counts of this clonotype. The chain employs TRBV5-1 and TRBJ2-1, with 8 bases identical to TRBD2. Germline lookup yields CDR1 SGHRS and CDR2 YFSETQ. V shed 3 bases and J 4 bases; nucleotides not matched to a gene: 6. This CDR3 has 15 amino acids. The CDR3: CASSSGGGSYNEQFF. The CDR3 region has the DNA TGCGCCAGCAGCTCCGGCGGGGGGTCGTACAATGAGCAGTTCTTC.

The rearrangement joins TRBV4-3 to TRBJ2-1; 15 nucleotides align to TRBD2. Germline V lookup: CDR1 LGHNA, CDR2 YSLEER. This CDR3 has 18 residues. Losses at the gene ends were 3 bases for V and 8 bases for J; bases not matched to a gene: 11. The CDR3 nucleotides are TGCGCCAGCAGCCAGCAGATGAGGACTAGCGGGGGGGTCGATGAGCAGTTCTTC. Its translation is CASSQQMRTSGGVDEQFF.

V and J are TRBV7-2 and TRBJ2-1; D remains ambiguous. The CDR3 spans 13 residues. Between the trimmed V and J ends, which lost 2 bases and 6 bases, there was a span of 8 bases. Germline CDR1 is SGHTA and CDR2 is FQGNSA. Here the CDR3 reads CASSLWSRNEQFF. CDR3 nucleotide sequence: TGTGCCAGCAGCTTATGGTCCCGCAATGAGCAGTTCTTC.

The CDR3 reads CASRYSPSSYNEQFF. The CDR3 region has the DNA TGTGCCAGCAGATATAGCCCGAGCTCCTACAATGAGCAGTTCTTC. The chain is built from TRBV5-6 and TRBJ2-1; D not resolved. CDR1 and CDR2 (germline): SGHDT, YYEEEE. CDR3 size: 15 residues. The V end lost 5 bases, the J end lost 0 bases, and 12 bases lay between the germline ends.

This sequence joins TRBV19 and TRBJ2-1, with 8 bases lining up with TRBD2. This CDR3 contains 15 residues. Germline-derived CDR1 and CDR2 are LNHDA and SQIVND (reference sequence). The J segment lost 5 bases and the V segment lost 7 bases, leaving 10 bases of the junction unmatched. The CDR3 bases are TGTGCCAGTATTAATCCGGGACTAGGGAACAATGAGCAGTTCTTC. Translating gives CASINPGLGNNEQFF.

V is TRBV7-9 and J is TRBJ2-3; D perhaps matches TRBD2 (5 bases). V was clipped by 1 base and J by 5 bases, with 13 bases between them. Germline values: CDR1 SEHNR, CDR2 FQNEAQ (reference sequence). The CDR3 sequence is 15 residues long. DNA for the CDR3: TGTGCCAGCAGCTTAGTCGGAGGAGTTGAAGATACGCAGTATTTT. Its translation is CASSLVGGVEDTQYF.

The chain employs TRBV12-3 or TRBV12-4 and TRBJ1-1, with D maybe TRBD1 (5 bases). V lost 4 bases to trimming and J lost 1 base, with 10 bases between them. This CDR3 region has 14 residues. As DNA, the CDR3 is TGTGCCAGCAGTTACGGGACTCGGAACACTGAAGCTTTCTTT. This translates into CASSYGTRNTEAFF.

The chain carries TRBV20-1 and TRBJ2-5; D remains ambiguous. This CDR3 region has 13 residues. Germline V CDR1 and CDR2: DFQATT, SNEGSKA (reference sequence). V dropped 3 bases and J dropped 5 bases, with 13 bases sitting between them. The CDR3 protein is CSASGQSWETQYF. The CDR3 bases are TGCAGTGCTAGTGGCCAATCCTGGGAGACCCAGTACTTC.

V is TRBV6-2 or TRBV6-3 and J is TRBJ1-2; D is unresolved. The V end was cut by 2 bases, the J end by 8 bases, with 12 bases between. Germline CDR1 and CDR2: MNHEY and SVGEGT. The CDR3 is 13 amino acids. The DNA of the CDR3 is TGTGCCAGCAGTTACGTGGAAGGCAGCGGCTACACCTTC. Translating it yields CASSYVEGSGYTF.

The count of this clonotype is one. The rearrangement links TRBV11-3 to TRBJ2-1, with a tentative D call TRBD2 (6 bases). The CDR3 extends over 15 amino acids. Per the germline V gene, CDR1 is SGHNT and CDR2 is YENEEA. Trimming took 5 bases from V and 6 from J, leaving 17 bases between them. The CDR3 DNA is TGTGCCAGCAGCCCCGATCGGGGGATCCGCAATGAGCAGTTCTTC. Translation: CASSPDRGIRNEQFF. Based on the CDR3 plus reference TRBV11-3 and TRBJ2-1, the full variable domain is EAGVVQSPRYKIIEKKQPVAFWCNPISGHNTLYWYLQNLGQGPELLIRYENEEAVDDSQLPKDRFSAERLKGVDSTLKIQPAELGDSAVYLCASSPDRGIRNEQFFGPGTRLTVL.

The chain employs TRBV6-5 and TRBJ1-6; 7 bases are a match to TRBD1. Germline CDR1 and CDR2: MNHEY and SVGAGI. V dropped 0 bases and J dropped 7; count of bases not matched to a gene: 6. This CDR3 spans 16 amino acids. CDR3 protein: CASSYSKQGTNSPLHF. In DNA form, the CDR3 reads TGTGCCAGCAGTTACTCAAAACAGGGGACCAATTCACCCCTCCACTTT.

This chain links TRBV13 with TRBJ2-6; tentatively, D is TRBD2 (5 bases). The CDR3 covers 21 residues. V gave up 3 bases and J gave up 0 bases, with 24 bases separating them. Germline CDR1 reads PRHDT; CDR2 reads FYEKMQ (reference sequence). The CDR3 loop is CASSFLAFDPIKPSGANVLTF. The DNA for the CDR3 is TGTGCCAGCAGCTTTCTAGCCTTCGACCCCATAAAACCCTCTGGGGCCAACGTCCTGACTTTC.

The V gene is TRBV5-1, the J gene TRBJ1-6, with 7 positions matching TRBD1. The V gene's germline CDR1 is SGHRS and CDR2 YFSETQ. Trimming took 5 bases from V and 2 from J; bases not matched to a gene: 7. The CDR3 runs 16 residues. In nucleotides, the CDR3 is TGCGCCAGCAGTCTTGGGACAGCCGCCTATAATTCACCCCTCCACTTT. It yields the protein CASSLGTAAYNSPLHF.